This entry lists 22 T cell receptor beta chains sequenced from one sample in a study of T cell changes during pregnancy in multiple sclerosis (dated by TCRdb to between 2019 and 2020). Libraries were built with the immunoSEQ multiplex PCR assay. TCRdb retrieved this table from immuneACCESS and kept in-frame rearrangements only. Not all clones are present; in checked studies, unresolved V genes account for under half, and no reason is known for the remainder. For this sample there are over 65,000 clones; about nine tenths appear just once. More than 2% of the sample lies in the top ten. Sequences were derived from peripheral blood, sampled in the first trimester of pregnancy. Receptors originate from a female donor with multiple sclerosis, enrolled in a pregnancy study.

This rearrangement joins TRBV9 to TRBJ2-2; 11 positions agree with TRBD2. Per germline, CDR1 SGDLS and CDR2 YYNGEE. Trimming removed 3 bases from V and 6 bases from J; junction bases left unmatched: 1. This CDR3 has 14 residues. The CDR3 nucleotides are TGTGCCAGCAGCGGACTAGCGGGGTCCGGGGAGCTGTTTTTT. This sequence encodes CASSGLAGSGELFF.

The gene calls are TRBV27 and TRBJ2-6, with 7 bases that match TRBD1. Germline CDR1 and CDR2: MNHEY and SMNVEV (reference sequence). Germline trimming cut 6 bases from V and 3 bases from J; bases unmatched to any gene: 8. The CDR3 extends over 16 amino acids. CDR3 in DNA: TGTGCCAGCAGGCGACAGGGCTTGGTTGGGGCCAACGTCCTGACTTTC. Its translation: CASRRQGLVGANVLTF.

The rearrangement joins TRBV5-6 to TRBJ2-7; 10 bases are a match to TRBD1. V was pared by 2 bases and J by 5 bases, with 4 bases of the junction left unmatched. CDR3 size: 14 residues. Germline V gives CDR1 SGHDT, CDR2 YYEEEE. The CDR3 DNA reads TGTGCCAGCAGCTTTGGACAGGGGGTCCACGAGCAGTACTTC. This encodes CASSFGQGVHEQYF.

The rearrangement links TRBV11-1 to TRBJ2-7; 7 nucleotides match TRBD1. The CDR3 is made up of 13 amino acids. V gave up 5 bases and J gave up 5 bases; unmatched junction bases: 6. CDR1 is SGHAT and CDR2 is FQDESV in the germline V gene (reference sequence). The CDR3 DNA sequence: TGTGCCAGCAGCCGAGACAGGGCGGACGAGCAGTACTTC. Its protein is CASSRDRADEQYF.

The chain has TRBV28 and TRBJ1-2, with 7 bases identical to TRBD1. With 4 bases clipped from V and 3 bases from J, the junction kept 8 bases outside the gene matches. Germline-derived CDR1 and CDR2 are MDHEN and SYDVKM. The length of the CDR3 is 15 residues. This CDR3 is CASSSTGAGDYGYTF. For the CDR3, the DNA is TGTGCCAGCAGTTCTACAGGGGCTGGGGACTATGGCTACACCTTC.

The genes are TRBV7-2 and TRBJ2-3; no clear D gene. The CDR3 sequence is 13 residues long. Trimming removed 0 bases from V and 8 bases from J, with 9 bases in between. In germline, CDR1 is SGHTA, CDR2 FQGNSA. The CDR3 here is CASSLAAEGTQYF. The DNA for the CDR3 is TGTGCCAGCAGCTTAGCGGCGGAAGGTACGCAGTATTTT.

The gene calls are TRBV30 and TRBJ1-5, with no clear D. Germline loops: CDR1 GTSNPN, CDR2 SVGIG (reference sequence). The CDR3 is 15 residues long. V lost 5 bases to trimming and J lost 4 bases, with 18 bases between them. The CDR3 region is CAWGVGGIMNQPQHF. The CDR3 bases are TGTGCCTGGGGGGTTGGCGGGATCATGAATCAGCCCCAGCATTTT. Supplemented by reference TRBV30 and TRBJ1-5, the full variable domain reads SQTIHQWPATLVQPVGSPLSLECTVEGTSNPNLYWYRQAAGRGLQLLFYSVGIGQISSEVPQNLSASRPQDRQFILSSKKLLLSDSGFYLCAWGVGGIMNQPQHFGDGTRLSIL.

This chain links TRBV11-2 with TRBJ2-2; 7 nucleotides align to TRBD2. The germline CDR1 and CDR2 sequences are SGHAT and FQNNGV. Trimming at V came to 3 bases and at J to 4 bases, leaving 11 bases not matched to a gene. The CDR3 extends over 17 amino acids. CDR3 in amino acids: CASSFSPTSVSTGELFF. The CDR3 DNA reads TGTGCCAGCAGCTTTAGCCCCACTAGCGTTAGCACCGGGGAGCTGTTTTTT.

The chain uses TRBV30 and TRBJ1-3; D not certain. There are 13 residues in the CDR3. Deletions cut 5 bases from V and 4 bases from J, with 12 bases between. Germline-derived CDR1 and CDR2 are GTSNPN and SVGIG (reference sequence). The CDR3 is CAWGPGSGNTIYF. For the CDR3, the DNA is TGTGCCTGGGGCCCGGGTTCGGGAAACACCATATATTTT.

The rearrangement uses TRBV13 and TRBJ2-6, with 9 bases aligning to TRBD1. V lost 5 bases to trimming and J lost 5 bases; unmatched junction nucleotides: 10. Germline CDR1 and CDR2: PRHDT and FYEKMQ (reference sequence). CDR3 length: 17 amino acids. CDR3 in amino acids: CASSRGQGQVRANVLTF. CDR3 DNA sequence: TGTGCCAGCAGCCGCGGACAGGGGCAGGTTAGGGCCAACGTCCTGACTTTC.

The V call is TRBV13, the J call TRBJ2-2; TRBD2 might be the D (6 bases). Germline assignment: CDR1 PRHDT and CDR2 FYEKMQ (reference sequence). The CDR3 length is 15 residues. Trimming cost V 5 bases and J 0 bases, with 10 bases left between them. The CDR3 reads CASSVRLANTGELFF. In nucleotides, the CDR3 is TGTGCCAGCAGCGTTAGACTAGCGAACACCGGGGAGCTGTTTTTT.

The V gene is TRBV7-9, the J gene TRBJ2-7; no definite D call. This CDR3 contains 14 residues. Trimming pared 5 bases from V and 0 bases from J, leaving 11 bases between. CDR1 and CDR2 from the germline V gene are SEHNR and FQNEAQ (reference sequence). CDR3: CASSNTIYSYEQYF. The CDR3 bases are TGTGCCAGCAGCAATACTATTTACTCCTACGAGCAGTACTTC.

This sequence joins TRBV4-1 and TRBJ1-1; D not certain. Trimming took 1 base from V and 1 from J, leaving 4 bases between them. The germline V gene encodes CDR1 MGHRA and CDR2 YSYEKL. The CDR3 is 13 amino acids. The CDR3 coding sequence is TGCGCCAGCAGCCAAGCCCAGAACACTGAAGCTTTCTTT. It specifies CASSQAQNTEAFF.

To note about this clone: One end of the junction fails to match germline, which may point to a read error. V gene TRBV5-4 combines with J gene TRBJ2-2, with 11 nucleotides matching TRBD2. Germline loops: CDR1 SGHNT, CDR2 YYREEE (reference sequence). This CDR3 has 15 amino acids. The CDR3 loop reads CASSPTSGVAGELFF. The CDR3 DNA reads TGCGCCAGCAGCCCGACTAGCGGGGTCGCCGGGGAGCTGTTTTTT.

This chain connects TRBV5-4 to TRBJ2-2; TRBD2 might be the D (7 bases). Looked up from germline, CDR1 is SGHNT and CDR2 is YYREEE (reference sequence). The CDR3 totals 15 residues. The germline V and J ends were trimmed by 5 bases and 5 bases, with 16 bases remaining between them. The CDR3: CASRWGGEITGELFF. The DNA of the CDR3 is TGTGCCAGCAGGTGGGGGGGCGAGATTACCGGGGAGCTGTTTTTT.

The CDR3 sequence: CASSLVALNTEAFF. For the CDR3, the DNA is TGTGCCAGCAGCTTAGTAGCGTTGAACACTGAAGCTTTCTTT. The J gene is TRBJ1-1, the V gene TRBV7-2, with no clear D. In germline, CDR1 is SGHTA, CDR2 FQGNSA. With 1 base removed from V and 0 bases from J, the gap between germline ends came to 6 bases. The CDR3 covers 14 residues.

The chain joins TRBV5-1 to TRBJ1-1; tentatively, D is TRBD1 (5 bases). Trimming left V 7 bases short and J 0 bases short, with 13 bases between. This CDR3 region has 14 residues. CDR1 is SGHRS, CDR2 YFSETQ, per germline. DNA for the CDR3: TGCGCCAGCTCCGGGACTGTTATGAACACTGAAGCTTTCTTT. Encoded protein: CASSGTVMNTEAFF.

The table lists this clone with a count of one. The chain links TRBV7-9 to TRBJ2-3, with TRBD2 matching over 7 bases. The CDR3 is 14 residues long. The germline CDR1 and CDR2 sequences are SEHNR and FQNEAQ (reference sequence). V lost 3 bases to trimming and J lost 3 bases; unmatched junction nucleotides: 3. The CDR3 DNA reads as TGTGCCAGCAGCTTCGGCGGGGGTACAGATACGCAGTATTTT. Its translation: CASSFGGGTDTQYF.

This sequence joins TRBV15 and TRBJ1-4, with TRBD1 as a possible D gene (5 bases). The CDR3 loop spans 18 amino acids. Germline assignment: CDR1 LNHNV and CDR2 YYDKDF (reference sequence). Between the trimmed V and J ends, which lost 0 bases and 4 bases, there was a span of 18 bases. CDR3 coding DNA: TGTGCCACCAGCAGAGATCGTCCGGGACCGACTAGTAATGAAAAACTGTTTTTT. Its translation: CATSRDRPGPTSNEKLFF.

The CDR3 loop reads CAWSILGGNEQFF. Here the CDR3 DNA reads TGTGCCTGGAGTATCCTCGGAGGCAATGAGCAGTTCTTC. This chain joins TRBV30 and TRBJ2-1, with a weak D call TRBD2 (5 bases). V was pared by 2 bases and J by 6 bases, with 11 bases between. The length of the CDR3 is 13 residues. Germline CDR1 is GTSNPN and CDR2 is SVGIG (reference sequence).

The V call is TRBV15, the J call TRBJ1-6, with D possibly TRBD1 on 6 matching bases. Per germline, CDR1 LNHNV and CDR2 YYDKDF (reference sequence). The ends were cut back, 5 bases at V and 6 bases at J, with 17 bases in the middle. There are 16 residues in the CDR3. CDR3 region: CATSRGGRQANSPLHF. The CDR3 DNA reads TGTGCCACCAGCCGTGGGGGACGACAGGCTAATTCACCCCTCCACTTT.

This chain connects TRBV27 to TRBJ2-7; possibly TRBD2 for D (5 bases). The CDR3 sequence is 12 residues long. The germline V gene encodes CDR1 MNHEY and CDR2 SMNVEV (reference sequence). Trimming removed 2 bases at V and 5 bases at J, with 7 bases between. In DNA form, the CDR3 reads TGTGCCAGCAGTTTACGGGGTCACGAGCAGTACTTC. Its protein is CASSLRGHEQYF.